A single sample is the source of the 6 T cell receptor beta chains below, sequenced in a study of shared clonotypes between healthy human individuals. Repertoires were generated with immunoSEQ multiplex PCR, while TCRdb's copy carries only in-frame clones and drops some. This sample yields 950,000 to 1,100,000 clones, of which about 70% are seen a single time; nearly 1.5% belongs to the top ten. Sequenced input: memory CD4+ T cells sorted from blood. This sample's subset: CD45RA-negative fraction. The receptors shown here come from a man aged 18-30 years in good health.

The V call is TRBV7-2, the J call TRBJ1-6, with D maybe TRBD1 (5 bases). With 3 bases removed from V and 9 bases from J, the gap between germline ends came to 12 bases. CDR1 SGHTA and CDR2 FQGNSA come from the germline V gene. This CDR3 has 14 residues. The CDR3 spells CASSFQGDSSPLHF. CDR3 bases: TGTGCCAGCAGCTTCCAGGGAGATAGTTCACCCCTCCACTTT.

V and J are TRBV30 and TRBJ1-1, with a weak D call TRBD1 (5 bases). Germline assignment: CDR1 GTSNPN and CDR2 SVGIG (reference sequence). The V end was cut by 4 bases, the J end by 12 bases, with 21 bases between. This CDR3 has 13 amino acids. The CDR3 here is CAWNHEGPRETFF. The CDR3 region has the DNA TGTGCCTGGAACCATGAGGGACCCCGGGAGACTTTCTTT.

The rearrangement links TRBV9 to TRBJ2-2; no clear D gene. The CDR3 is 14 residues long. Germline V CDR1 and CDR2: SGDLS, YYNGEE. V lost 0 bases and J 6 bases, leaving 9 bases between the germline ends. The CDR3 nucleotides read TGTGCCAGCAGCGTAGGTCAGGCTTCCGGGGAGCTGTTTTTT. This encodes CASSVGQASGELFF.

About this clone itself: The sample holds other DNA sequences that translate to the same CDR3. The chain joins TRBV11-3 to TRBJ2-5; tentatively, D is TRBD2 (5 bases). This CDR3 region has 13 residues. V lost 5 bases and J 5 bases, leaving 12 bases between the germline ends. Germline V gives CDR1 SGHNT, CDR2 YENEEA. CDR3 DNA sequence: TGTGCCAGCAGCCCTGGAGGATCTGAGACCCAGTACTTC. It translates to CASSPGGSETQYF.

The CDR3 bases are TGTGCCAGCAGCTACGGACAGGGACCCCAAGAGACCCAGTACTTC. Amino acid sequence: CASSYGQGPQETQYF. The chain employs TRBV7-6 and TRBJ2-5, with 8 bases matching TRBD1. Per the germline V gene, CDR1 is SGHVS and CDR2 is FNYEAQ. The V gene end was trimmed by 4 bases and the J gene end by 1 base; junction bases not matched to a gene: 5. The CDR3 consists of 15 residues.

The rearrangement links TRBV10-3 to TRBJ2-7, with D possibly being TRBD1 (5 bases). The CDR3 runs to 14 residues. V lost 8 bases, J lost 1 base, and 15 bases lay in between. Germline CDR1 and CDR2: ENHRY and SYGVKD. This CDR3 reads CAISHPAGSYEQYF. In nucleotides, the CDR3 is TGTGCCATCTCCCACCCAGCAGGGTCCTACGAGCAGTACTTC.